This entry lists 28 T cell receptor beta chains sequenced from one sample in a study of blood T cell repertoires in COVID-19 (dated by TCRdb to about 2020). Library preparation used the immunoSEQ multiplex PCR assay. Not all clones reach the TCRdb copy of this immuneACCESS table, which keeps in-frame sequences only. Checked studies attribute under half of the gap to unresolved V genes and leave the rest unexplained. This sample lists roughly 53,000 clones; 76% were detected once. Of the sample, around 20% is held by the ten largest clones. The specimen sequenced was peripheral blood. The receptors stem from a man aged 50 to 60 with active or convalescent COVID-19.

DNA of the CDR3: TGTGCCAGCAGTCTTAGCGGATCCTACGAGCAGTACTTC. This sequence encodes CASSLSGSYEQYF. This chain connects TRBV12-3 or TRBV12-4 to TRBJ2-7; weak D call: TRBD2 (6 bases). The V end was cut by 5 bases, the J end by 1 base, with 9 bases between. The CDR3 spans 13 residues.

This clone was recorded a few times. The chain recombines TRBV19 with TRBJ1-2; D is perhaps TRBD1 (6 bases). Trimming shortened V by 6 bases and J by 3 bases, and 11 bases separated the two germline ends. The CDR3 consists of 13 residues. From germline, CDR1 is LNHDA and CDR2 SQIVND (reference sequence). CDR3 bases: TGTGCCAGTAGAAAGGACAGCGACTATGGCTACACCTTC. The encoded protein is CASRKDSDYGYTF.

The chain links TRBV27 to TRBJ2-1; 8 nucleotides agree with TRBD2. After removal of 4 bases from V and 8 bases from J, the junction contained 19 bases not matched to a gene. Per the germline V gene, CDR1 is MNHEY and CDR2 is SMNVEV (reference sequence). CDR3 size: 18 residues. The CDR3 coding sequence is TGTGCCAGCAGTTCCACCACGTTGGTAGCGGGAAGGCCCGATGAGCAGTTCTTC. Protein product: CASSSTTLVAGRPDEQFF.

V usage is TRBV5-1 and J usage is TRBJ2-1; 8 positions agree with TRBD2. The germline gives CDR1 SGHRS, CDR2 YFSETQ. The CDR3 covers 14 residues. J lost 8 bases, V lost 0 bases, and 4 bases had no gene match. Written as DNA, the CDR3 is TGCGCCAGCAGCTTGGCCGGAGCGGGAGATGAGCAGTTCTTC. Translation gives CASSLAGAGDEQFF.

In this sample, this clone turned up a few times. The V and J genes are TRBV21-1 and TRBJ1-5; the table assigns TRBD1, which was not confirmed against the DNA. TRBV21-1 is a documented pseudogene. The CDR3 extends over 18 amino acids. The CDR3, as DNA: TGTGCCAGCAGCAAAGCACAGGGGAAGGTGACTGGCCGTCAGCCCCAGCATTTT. Protein product: CASSKAQGKVTGRQPQHF.

J is TRBJ2-3 and V is TRBV7-9; D perhaps matches TRBD2 (5 bases). This CDR3 is built from 16 residues. V was cut by 7 bases and J by 6 bases, with 23 bases left in between. Germline values: CDR1 SEHNR, CDR2 FQNEAQ (reference sequence). The CDR3 DNA follows: TGTGCCAGCAACTCGTACCAAGCGGAGGCCGGGGATACGCAGTATTTT. Amino acid sequence: CASNSYQAEAGDTQYF.

The chain combines TRBV29-1 with TRBJ2-5, with TRBD2 matching 13 bases. There are 15 residues in the CDR3. The V segment lost 3 bases and the J segment 5 bases; nucleotides outside the gene matches: 6. The V gene's germline CDR1 is SQVTM and CDR2 ANQGSEA. This chain's CDR3 is CSVDRATSGGETQYF. CDR3 nucleotide sequence: TGCAGCGTTGACAGGGCGACTAGCGGGGGGGAGACCCAGTACTTC.

This chain links TRBV6-5 with TRBJ2-2; 8 bases are a match to TRBD2. This CDR3 has 15 residues. Trimming cost V 6 bases and J 5 bases; bases outside gene matches: 8. CDR1 is MNHEY and CDR2 is SVGAGI in the germline V gene. CDR3 sequence reads: CASSLGLGGTGELFF. The DNA of the CDR3 is TGTGCCAGCAGCCTGGGACTAGGGGGAACCGGGGAGCTGTTTTTT.

V gene TRBV18 combines with J gene TRBJ1-4, with 9 bases identical to TRBD1. V lost 4 bases and J lost 7; bases outside the gene matches: 10. CDR3 length: 16 amino acids. The germline V gene encodes CDR1 KGHSH and CDR2 LQKENI. CDR3: CASSLTSGTGFEKLFF. CDR3 sequence (DNA): TGTGCCAGCTCACTAACCTCCGGGACAGGGTTTGAAAAACTGTTTTTT.

The V and J genes are TRBV25-1 and TRBJ1-1; D is uncertain. Germline V gives CDR1 MGHDK, CDR2 SYGVNS. The CDR3 totals 14 residues. Between the trimmed V and J ends, which lost 1 base and 5 bases, there was a span of 11 bases. The CDR3 region has the DNA TGTGCCAGCAGTGAATTATTGGGGAGGACTGAAGCTTTCTTT. This translates into CASSELLGRTEAFF.

V usage is TRBV14 and J usage is TRBJ2-5; 8 bases are a match to TRBD1. The junction had 9 bases not matched to a gene; V was cut back by 1 base and J by 5 bases. This CDR3 has 16 residues. Germline CDR1 reads SGHDN; CDR2 reads FVKESK. CDR3 nucleotides: TGTGCCAGCAGCCAAGTCTTCGGACAGGGTGGGGAGACCCAGTACTTC. Translated: CASSQVFGQGGETQYF.

The chain joins TRBV5-1 to TRBJ1-4; D might be TRBD1 (6 bases). This CDR3 has 13 residues. Germline CDR1 reads SGHRS; CDR2 reads YFSETQ. V was trimmed by 1 base and J by 6 bases, leaving 7 bases between them. CDR3 sequence: CASSLNRDEKLFF. CDR3 coding DNA: TGCGCCAGCAGCTTGAACAGGGATGAAAAACTGTTTTTT.

V usage is TRBV21-1 and J usage is TRBJ1-5; TRBD1, the D gene given by the table, was not confirmed from the DNA. TRBV21-1 is a recognized pseudogene. CDR3 length: 14 amino acids. This CDR3 reads CASNLGQSNQPQHF. Here the CDR3 DNA reads TGTGCCAGCAACCTAGGACAGAGCAATCAGCCCCAGCATTTT.

In its sample, this clone was seen once. The V and J genes are TRBV3-1 (or the pseudogene TRBV3-2) and TRBJ2-6; D remains unclear. Trimming took off 6 bases at V and 4 bases at J, with 7 bases between the two ends. The CDR3 runs 13 residues. Germline lookup yields CDR1 LGHDT and CDR2 YNNKEL (reference sequence). The CDR3 here is CASSTYGANVLTF. CDR3 nucleotide sequence: TGTGCCAGCAGTACTTACGGGGCCAACGTCCTGACTTTC.

This rearrangement joins TRBV9 to TRBJ2-3; perhaps TRBD1 as D (5 bases). The germline V gene encodes CDR1 SGDLS and CDR2 YYNGEE. The CDR3 totals 14 residues. V lost 4 bases and J 2 bases, leaving 11 bases between the germline ends. Here the CDR3 DNA reads TGTGCCAGCAGCATCCAGGGCCCCACAGATACGCAGTATTTT. This gives the protein CASSIQGPTDTQYF.

The chain links TRBV5-5 to TRBJ1-4; TRBD1 matches 9 bases. The CDR3 extends over 14 amino acids. Germline values: CDR1 SGHKS, CDR2 YYEKEE (reference sequence). V was pared by 5 bases and J by 8 bases, with 7 bases of the junction left unmatched. CDR3: CASSHRGLREKLFF. The CDR3 DNA follows: TGTGCCAGCAGTCACAGGGGGCTTCGGGAAAAACTGTTTTTT.

This clone was detected only a few times. The chain carries TRBV11-2 and TRBJ2-4; no reliable D call. This CDR3 is built from 12 residues. Germline values: CDR1 SGHAT, CDR2 FQNNGV. Trimming cost V 4 bases and J 7 bases, with 8 bases left between them. As DNA, the CDR3 is TGTGCCAGCAGCTCCGCGTCGAACATTCAGTACTTC. It is translated as CASSSASNIQYF. The whole variable domain, filled in from reference TRBV11-2 and TRBJ2-4, reads EAGVAQSPRYKIIEKRQSVAFWCNPISGHATLYWYQQILGQGPKLLIQFQNNGVVDDSQLPKDRFSAERLKGVDSTLKIQPAKLEDSAVYLCASSSASNIQYFGAGTRLSVL.

Judged by abundance, this clone is medium-sized. The chain carries TRBV3-1 (or the pseudogene TRBV3-2) and TRBJ2-3; a weak D match, TRBD1 (6 bases). The CDR3 sequence is 14 residues long. The germline gives CDR1 LGHDT, CDR2 YNNKEL (reference sequence). V gave up 2 bases and J gave up 6 bases, with 12 bases separating them. The CDR3 is CASSQSQTGDTQYF. The DNA of the CDR3 is TGTGCCAGCAGCCAAAGCCAAACAGGGGATACGCAGTATTTT.

This rearrangement joins TRBV6-5 to TRBJ1-5; D may be TRBD1 (6 bases). Germline V CDR1 and CDR2: MNHEY, SVGAGI. V lost 8 bases and J 2 bases, leaving 13 bases between the germline ends. The CDR3 length is 14 residues. Here the CDR3 DNA reads TGTGCCAGCGAGTGGGCAGGGGGCAATCAGCCCCAGCATTTT. Encoded protein: CASEWAGGNQPQHF.

The chain couples TRBV5-8 to TRBJ2-1; tentatively, D is TRBD1 (6 bases). The germline CDR1 and CDR2 sequences are SGHTS and YDEGEE. With 6 bases removed from V and 5 bases from J, the gap between germline ends came to 18 bases. CDR3 length: 15 residues. This CDR3 is CASNLGPQGNNEQFF. DNA for the CDR3: TGTGCCAGCAACCTTGGACCACAGGGAAACAATGAGCAGTTCTTC.

This chain joins TRBV11-3 and TRBJ2-5; 7 bases fit TRBD2. Trimming cost V 5 bases and J 2 bases; bases outside gene matches: 5. The germline V gene has CDR1 SGHNT and CDR2 YENEEA. The CDR3 extends over 14 amino acids. CDR3 in DNA: TGTGCCAGCAGCCCACGGGGGGAACAAGAGACCCAGTACTTC. Translated: CASSPRGEQETQYF.

The rearrangement links TRBV2 to TRBJ2-3, with 10 bases that match TRBD2. This CDR3 comprises 14 residues. The V gene end was trimmed by 6 bases and the J gene end by 4 bases; junction bases not matched to a gene: 4. Germline values: CDR1 SNHLY, CDR2 FYNNEI. CDR3 coding DNA: TGTGCCAGCAGAACGAGCGGGGGGGCAGATACGCAGTATTTT. This encodes CASRTSGGADTQYF.

The gene calls are TRBV2 and TRBJ1-3, with D perhaps TRBD1 (5 bases). The germline gives CDR1 SNHLY, CDR2 FYNNEI. The CDR3 has 13 amino acids. CDR3 sequence (DNA): TGTGCAGAGAGCGGGGCAGACCGAAACACCATATATTTT. As protein: CAESGADRNTIYF.

In nucleotides, the CDR3 is TGCGCCAGCAGCCCCGTCTGGGCAGCTTCCCGACAACTCCCCGCAACTAATGAAAAACTGTTTTTT. It translates to CASSPVWAASRQLPATNEKLFF. This rearrangement joins TRBV4-1 to TRBJ1-4; D not resolved. Germline V gene data show CDR1 as MGHRA and CDR2 as YSYEKL. V was trimmed by 4 bases and J by 0 bases, leaving 30 bases between them. The CDR3 is made up of 22 amino acids.

The chain combines TRBV28 with TRBJ1-5, with a possible D match to TRBD1 (6 bases). The germline V gene encodes CDR1 MDHEN and CDR2 SYDVKM. CDR3 length: 13 amino acids. Trimming shortened V by 6 bases and J by 3 bases, and 9 bases separated the two germline ends. The DNA for the CDR3 is TGTGCCAGCAGCCGGGACACCAATCAGCCCCAGCATTTT. This sequence encodes CASSRDTNQPQHF.

The V call is TRBV3-1 (or the pseudogene TRBV3-2), the J call TRBJ2-7; 7 bases fit TRBD1. The CDR3 covers 15 residues. V lost 1 base to trimming and J lost 4 bases; unmatched junction nucleotides: 7. Germline CDR1 reads LGHDT; CDR2 reads YNNKEL (reference sequence). The DNA for the CDR3 is TGTGCCAGCAGCCAAGGTGGACAGGTGGGGTACGAGCAGTACTTC. This translates into CASSQGGQVGYEQYF.

This clone was detected only a few times. V gene TRBV19 combines with J gene TRBJ2-1; 10 bases map to TRBD1. Germline CDR1 LNHDA, CDR2 SQIVND (reference sequence). V was pared by 3 bases and J by 6 bases, with 14 bases of the junction left unmatched. The CDR3 covers 18 residues. CDR3 bases: TGTGCCAGTAGTATCCGCTTAACGGGACAGGGGACCGGCAATGAGCAGTTCTTC. As protein: CASSIRLTGQGTGNEQFF.

Worth noting for this clone: Relative to the germline gene, one junction end is altered; a read error may explain this. The chain has TRBV9 and TRBJ2-1; D call uncertain. Germline CDR1 and CDR2: SGDLS and YYNGEE. The CDR3 loop spans 14 amino acids. The CDR3 nucleotides are TGTGCCAGCAGCGTCTCCGACTCCCACAATGAGCAGTTCTTC. Its protein is CASSVSDSHNEQFF.